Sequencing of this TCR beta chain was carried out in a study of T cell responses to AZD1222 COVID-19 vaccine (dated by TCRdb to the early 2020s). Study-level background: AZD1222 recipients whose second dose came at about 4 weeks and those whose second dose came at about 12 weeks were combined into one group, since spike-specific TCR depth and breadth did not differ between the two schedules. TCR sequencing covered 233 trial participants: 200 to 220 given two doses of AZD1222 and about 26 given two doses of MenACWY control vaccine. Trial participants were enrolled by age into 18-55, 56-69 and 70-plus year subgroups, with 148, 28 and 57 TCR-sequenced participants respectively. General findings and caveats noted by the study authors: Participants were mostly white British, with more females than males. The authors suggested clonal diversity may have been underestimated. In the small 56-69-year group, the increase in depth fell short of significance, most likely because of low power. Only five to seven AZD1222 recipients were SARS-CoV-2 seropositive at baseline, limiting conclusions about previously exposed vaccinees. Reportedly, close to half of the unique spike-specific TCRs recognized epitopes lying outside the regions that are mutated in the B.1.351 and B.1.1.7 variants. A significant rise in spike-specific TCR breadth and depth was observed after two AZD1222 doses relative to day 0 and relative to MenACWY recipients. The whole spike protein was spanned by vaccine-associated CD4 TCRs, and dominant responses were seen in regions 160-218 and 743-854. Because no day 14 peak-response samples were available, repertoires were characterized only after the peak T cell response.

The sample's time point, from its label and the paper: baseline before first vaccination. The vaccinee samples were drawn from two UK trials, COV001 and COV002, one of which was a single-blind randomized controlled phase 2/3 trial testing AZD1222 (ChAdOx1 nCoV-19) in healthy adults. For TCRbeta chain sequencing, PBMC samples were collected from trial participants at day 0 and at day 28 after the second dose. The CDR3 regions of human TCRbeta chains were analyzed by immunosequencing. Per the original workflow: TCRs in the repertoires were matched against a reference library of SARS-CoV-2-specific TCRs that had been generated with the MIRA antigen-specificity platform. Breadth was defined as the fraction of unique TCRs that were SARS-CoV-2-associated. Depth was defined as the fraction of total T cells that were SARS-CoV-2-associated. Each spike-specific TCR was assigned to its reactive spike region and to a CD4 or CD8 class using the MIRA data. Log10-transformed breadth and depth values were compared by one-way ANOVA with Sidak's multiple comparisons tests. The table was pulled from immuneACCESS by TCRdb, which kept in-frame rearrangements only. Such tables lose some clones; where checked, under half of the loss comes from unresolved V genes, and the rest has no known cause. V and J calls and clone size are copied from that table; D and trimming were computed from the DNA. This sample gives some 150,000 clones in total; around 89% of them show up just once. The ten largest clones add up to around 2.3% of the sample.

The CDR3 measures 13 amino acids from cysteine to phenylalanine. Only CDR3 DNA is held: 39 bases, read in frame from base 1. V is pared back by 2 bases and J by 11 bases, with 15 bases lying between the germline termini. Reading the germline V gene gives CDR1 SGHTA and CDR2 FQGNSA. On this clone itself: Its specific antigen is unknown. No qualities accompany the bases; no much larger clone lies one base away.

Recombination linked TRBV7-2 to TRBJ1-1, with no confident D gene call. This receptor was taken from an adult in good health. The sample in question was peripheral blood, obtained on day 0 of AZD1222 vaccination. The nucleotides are TGTGCCAGCAGCTTATATATCGAGGGTGACGCTTTCTTT. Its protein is CASSLYIEGDAFF.